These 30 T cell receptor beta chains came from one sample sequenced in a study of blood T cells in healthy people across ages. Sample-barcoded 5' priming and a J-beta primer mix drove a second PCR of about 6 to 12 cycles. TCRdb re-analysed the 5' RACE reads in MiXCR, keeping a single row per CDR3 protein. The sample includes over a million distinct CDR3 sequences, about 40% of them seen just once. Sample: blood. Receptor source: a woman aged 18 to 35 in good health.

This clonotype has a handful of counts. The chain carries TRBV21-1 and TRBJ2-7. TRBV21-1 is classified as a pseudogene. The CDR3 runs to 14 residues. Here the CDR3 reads CASSKNGQTYEQYF. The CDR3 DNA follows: TGTGCCAGCAGCAAGAATGGCCAGACGTACGAGCAGTACTTC.

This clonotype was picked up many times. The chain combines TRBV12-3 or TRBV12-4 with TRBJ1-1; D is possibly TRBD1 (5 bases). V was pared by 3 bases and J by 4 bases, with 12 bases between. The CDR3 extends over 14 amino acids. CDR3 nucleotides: TGTGCCAGCAGTTTTAAAGCAGGGACCACTGAAGCTTTCTTT. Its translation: CASSFKAGTTEAFF.

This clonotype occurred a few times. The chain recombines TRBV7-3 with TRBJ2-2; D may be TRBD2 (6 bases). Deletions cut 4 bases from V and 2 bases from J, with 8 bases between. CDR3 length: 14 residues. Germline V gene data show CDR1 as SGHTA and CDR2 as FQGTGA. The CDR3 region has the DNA TGTGCCAGCAGCTCTAGCGCTAACACCGGGGAGCTGTTTTTT. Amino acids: CASSSSANTGELFF.

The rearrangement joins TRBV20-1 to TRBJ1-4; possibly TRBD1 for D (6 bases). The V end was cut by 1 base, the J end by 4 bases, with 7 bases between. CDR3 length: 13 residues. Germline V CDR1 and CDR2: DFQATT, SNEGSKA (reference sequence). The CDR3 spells CSARADSNEKLFF. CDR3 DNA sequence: TGCAGTGCTAGAGCGGACAGTAATGAAAAACTGTTTTTT.

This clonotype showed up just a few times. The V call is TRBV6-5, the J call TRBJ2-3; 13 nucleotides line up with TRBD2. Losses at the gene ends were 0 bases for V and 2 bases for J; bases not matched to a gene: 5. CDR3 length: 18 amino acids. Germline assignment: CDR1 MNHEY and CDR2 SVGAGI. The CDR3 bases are TGTGCCAGCAGTTACTCGATTGGGACTAGCGGGGACACAGATACGCAGTATTTT. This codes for CASSYSIGTSGDTDTQYF.

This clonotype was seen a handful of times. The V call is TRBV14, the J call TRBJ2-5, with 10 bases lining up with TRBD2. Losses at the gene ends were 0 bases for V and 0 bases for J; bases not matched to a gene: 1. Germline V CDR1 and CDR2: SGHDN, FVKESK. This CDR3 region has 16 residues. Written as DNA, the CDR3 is TGTGCCAGCAGCCAAGACCTAGCGGGGGACCAAGAGACCCAGTACTTC. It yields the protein CASSQDLAGDQETQYF.

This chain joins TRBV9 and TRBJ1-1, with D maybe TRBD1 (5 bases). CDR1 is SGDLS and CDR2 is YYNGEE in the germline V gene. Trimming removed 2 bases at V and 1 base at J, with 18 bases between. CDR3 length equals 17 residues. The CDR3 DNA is TGTGCCAGCAGCGTGCGCGGGGCCGACTCAGGGAACACTGAAGCTTTCTTT. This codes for CASSVRGADSGNTEAFF.

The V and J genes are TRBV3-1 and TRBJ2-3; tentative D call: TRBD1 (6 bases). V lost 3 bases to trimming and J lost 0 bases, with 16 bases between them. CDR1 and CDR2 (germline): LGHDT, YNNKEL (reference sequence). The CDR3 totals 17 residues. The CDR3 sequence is CASSHPGASSSTDTQYF. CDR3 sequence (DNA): TGTGCCAGCAGCCACCCAGGGGCTTCATCTAGCACAGATACGCAGTATTTT.

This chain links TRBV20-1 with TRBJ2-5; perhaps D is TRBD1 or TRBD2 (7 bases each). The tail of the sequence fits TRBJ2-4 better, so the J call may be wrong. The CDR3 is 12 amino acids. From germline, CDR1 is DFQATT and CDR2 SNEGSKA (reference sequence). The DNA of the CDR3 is TGCAGGGCGGGAACAGGGGAGGGCATTCAGTACTTC. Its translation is CRAGTGEGIQYF.

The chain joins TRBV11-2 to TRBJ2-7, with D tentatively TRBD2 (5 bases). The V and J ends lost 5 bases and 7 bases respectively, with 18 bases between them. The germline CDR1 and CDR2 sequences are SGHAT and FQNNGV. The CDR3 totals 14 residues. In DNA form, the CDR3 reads TGTGCCAGCAGCGGAGGATCGAACCCGGAGGAGCAGTACTTC. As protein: CASSGGSNPEEQYF.

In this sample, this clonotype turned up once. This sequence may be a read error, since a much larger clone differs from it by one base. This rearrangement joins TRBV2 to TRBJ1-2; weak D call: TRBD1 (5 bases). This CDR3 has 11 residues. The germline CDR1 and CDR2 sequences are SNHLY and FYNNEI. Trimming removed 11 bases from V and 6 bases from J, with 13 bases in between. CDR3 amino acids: CARNLGDGYTF. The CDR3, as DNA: TGTGCCCGCAATTTAGGGGATGGCTACACCTTC.

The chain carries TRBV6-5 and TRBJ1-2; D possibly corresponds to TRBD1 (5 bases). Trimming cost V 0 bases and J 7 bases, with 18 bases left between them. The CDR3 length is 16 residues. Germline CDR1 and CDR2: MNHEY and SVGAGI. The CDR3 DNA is TGTGCCAGCAGTTACTCGAAAGGGGCAGGAGTACTTGGCTACACCTTC. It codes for CASSYSKGAGVLGYTF.

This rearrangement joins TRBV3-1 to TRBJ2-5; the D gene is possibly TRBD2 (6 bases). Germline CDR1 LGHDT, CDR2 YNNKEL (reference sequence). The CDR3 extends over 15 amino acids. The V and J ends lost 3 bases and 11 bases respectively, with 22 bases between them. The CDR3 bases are TGTGCCAGCAGCCAGCCCCGGGGGTTTGGGAATGAGCAGTACTTC. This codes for CASSQPRGFGNEQYF.

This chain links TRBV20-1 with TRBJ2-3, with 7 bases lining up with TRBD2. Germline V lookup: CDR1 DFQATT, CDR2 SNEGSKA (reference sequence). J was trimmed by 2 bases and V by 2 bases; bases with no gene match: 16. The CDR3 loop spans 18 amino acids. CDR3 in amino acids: CSARSWEGSNGDTDTQYF. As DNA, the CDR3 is TGCAGTGCTAGATCCTGGGAGGGCTCGAACGGCGACACAGATACGCAGTATTTT.

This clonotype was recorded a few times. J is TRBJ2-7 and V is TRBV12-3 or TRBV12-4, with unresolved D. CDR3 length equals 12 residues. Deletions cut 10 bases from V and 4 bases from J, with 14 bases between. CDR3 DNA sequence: TGTGCCACCGCGGACCCGTCGTACGAGCAGTACTTC. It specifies CATADPSYEQYF.

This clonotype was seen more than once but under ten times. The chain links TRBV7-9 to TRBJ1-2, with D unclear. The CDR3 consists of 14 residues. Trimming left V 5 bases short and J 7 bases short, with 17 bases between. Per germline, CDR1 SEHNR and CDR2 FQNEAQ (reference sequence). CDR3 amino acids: CASSAPVASRGYTF. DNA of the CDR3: TGTGCCAGCAGCGCCCCGGTCGCTTCGCGTGGCTACACCTTC.

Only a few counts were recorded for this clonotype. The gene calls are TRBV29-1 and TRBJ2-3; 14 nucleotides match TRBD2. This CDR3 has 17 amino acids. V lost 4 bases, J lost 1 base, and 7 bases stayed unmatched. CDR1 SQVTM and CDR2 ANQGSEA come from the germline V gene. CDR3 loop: CSVGRLAGGFGTDTQYF. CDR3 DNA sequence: TGCAGCGTTGGCCGACTAGCGGGAGGGTTTGGCACAGATACGCAGTATTTT.

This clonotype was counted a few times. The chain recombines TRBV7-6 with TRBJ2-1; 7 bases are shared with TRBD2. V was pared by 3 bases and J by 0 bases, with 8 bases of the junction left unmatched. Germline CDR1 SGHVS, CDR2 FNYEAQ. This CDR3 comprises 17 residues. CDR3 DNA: TGTGCCAGCAGCTTCGTGTCGGGAGGTAGCTCCTACAATGAGCAGTTCTTC. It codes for CASSFVSGGSSYNEQFF.

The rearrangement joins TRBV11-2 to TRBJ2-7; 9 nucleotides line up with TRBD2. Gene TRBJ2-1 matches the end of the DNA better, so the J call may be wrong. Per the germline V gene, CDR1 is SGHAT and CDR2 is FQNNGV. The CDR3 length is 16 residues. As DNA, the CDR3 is TGTGCCAGCAGCTCCTTGACTAGCGGCCCATCCTACGAGCAGTTCTTC. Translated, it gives CASSSLTSGPSYEQFF.

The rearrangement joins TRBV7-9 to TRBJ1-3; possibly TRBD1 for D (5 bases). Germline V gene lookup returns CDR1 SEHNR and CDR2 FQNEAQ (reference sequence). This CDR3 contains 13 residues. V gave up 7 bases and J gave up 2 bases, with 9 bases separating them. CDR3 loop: CASTRGAGNTIYF. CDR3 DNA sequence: TGTGCCAGCACAAGGGGAGCTGGAAACACCATATATTTT.

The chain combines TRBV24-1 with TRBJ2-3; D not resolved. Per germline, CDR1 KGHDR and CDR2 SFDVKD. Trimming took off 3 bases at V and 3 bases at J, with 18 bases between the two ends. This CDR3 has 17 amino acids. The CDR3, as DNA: TGTGCCACCAGTGATCTCTCTCCGCGCCCTGGGACAGATACGCAGTATTTT. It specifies CATSDLSPRPGTDTQYF.

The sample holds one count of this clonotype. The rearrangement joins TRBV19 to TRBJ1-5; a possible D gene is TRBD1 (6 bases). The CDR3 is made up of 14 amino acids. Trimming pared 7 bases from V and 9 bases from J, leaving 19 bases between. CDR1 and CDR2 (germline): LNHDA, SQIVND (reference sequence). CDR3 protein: CASKVRTDSGPQHF. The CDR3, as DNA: TGTGCCAGTAAGGTTCGGACAGATTCCGGGCCCCAGCATTTT.

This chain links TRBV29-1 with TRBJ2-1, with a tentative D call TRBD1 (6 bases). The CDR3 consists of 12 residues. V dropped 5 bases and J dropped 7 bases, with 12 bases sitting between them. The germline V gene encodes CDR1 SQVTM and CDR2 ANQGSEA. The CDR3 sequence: CSVYYRANEQFF. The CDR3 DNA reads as TGCAGCGTTTATTACAGGGCGAATGAGCAGTTCTTC.

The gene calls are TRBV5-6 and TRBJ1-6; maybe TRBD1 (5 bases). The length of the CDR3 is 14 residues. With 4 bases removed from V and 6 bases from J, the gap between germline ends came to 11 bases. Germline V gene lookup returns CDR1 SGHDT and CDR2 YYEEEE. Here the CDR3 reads CASSPPQGNSPLHF. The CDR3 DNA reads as TGTGCCAGCAGCCCGCCCCAGGGTAATTCACCCCTCCACTTT.

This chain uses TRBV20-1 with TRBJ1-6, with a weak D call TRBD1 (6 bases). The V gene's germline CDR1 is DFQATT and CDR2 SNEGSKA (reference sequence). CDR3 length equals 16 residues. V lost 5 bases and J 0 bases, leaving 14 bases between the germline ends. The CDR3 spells CSAPGGTHSYNSPLHF. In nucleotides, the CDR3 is TGCAGTGCTCCCGGGGGGACACACTCCTATAATTCACCCCTCCACTTT.

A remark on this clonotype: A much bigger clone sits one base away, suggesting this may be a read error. The CDR3 here is CASSPLEGDEQYF. The CDR3 coding sequence is TGTGCCAGCAGCCCACTCGAGGGGGATGAGCAGTACTTC. The gene calls are TRBV4-2 and TRBJ2-5, with a weak D call TRBD1 (6 bases). The V end was cut by 4 bases, the J end by 11 bases, with 17 bases between. The CDR3 totals 13 residues. Germline lookup yields CDR1 LGHNA and CDR2 YNFKEQ.

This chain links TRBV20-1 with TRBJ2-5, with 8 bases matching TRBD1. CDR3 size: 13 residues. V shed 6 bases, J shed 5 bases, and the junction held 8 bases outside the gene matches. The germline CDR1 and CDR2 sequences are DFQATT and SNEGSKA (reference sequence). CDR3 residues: CSADYRGDETQYF. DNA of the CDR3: TGCAGTGCCGATTACAGGGGGGACGAGACCCAGTACTTC.

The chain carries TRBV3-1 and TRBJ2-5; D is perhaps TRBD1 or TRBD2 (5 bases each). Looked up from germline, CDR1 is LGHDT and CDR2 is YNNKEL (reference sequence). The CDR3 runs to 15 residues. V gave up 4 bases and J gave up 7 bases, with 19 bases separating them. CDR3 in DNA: TGTGCCAGCAGCCTTGGGGGAGACCACGGGCGGACCCAGTACTTC. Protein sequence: CASSLGGDHGRTQYF.

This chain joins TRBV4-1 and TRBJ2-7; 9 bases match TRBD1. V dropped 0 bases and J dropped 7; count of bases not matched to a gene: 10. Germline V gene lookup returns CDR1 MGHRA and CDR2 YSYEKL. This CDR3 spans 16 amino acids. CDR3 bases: TGCGCCAGCAGCCAAGAAGGGACAGGGTTTCGGAATGAGCAGTACTTC. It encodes CASSQEGTGFRNEQYF.

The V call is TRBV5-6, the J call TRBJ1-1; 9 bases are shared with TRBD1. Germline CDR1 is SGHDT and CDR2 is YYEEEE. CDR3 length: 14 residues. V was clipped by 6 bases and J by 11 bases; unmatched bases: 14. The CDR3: CASNTGTGQLGAFF. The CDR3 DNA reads TGTGCCAGCAACACCGGGACAGGGCAATTAGGGGCTTTCTTT. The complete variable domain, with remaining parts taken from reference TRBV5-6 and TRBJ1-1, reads DAGVTQSPTHLIKTRGQQVTLRCSPKSGHDTVSWYQQALGQGPQFIFQYYEEEERQRGNFPDRFSGHQFPNYSSELNVNALLLGDSALYLCASNTGTGQLGAFFGQGTRLTVV.